Described below is a single T cell receptor (beta chain) sequence and its context. Its specificity is not known. The V end was cut by 3 bases, the J end by 0 bases, with 12 bases between. CDR1 is SGHNT and CDR2 is YENEEA in the germline V gene. This CDR3 has 16 residues. This specimen comes from a study of yellow fever vaccine responses in identical twins. Points from the study as a whole: Twins reportedly had a vaccine T cell response that seemed partly convergent, partly personalized.

Via MiXCR, TCRdb re-called the RT-PCR reads, giving one row per CDR3 protein. The sample yields about 20,000 distinct CDR3 sequences, roughly 78% seen once. The V and J genes are TRBV11-3 and TRBJ2-1; possible D gene TRBD2, 6 bases. The material was T cells from blood (PBMCs), unsorted or a sorted subset (not recorded which), obtained before or after yellow fever vaccination (not recorded which). The TCR originated in a woman between 18 and 29 years old who received the yellow fever vaccine. The CDR3 DNA is TGTGCCAGCAGCTTGAGGCGGGGCAGCTCCTACAATGAGCAGTTCTTC. Amino acids: CASSLRRGSSYNEQFF.